This TCR beta chain was captured by sequencing in a study of OX40 agonist ivuxolimab in advanced cancers. Describing the broader study: Ivuxolimab, which targeted the costimulatory receptor OX40 (CD134), was an agonistic, fully human IgG2 monoclonal antibody. Among the 52 dose-escalation patients, 19 had hepatocellular carcinoma, 15 or so melanoma, 9 renal cell carcinoma and 9 head and neck cancer. Intravenous ivuxolimab was administered to patients every 2 weeks at six dose levels: 0.01, 0.1, 0.3, 1.5, 3 and 10 mg/kg. Partial responses occurred in three dose-escalation patients, of whom one had hepatocellular carcinoma and two had cutaneous melanoma. A male proportion of 82.7% and a mean age of roughly 55 years, ranging from roughly 23 to 80, were recorded for the dose-escalation cohort. The monotherapy dose-escalation portion (N of about 49 patients) of the phase I ivuxolimab trial is reported in the paper. Patients were allowed to have had prior anti-PD-1, anti-PD-L1 or anti-CTLA-4 therapy, and 40% of the dose-escalation patients had previously received checkpoint inhibitors. Peripheral TCRbeta sequencing aimed to test whether ivuxolimab altered TCR sequence diversity and caused clonal T-cell expansion.

About this clone itself: The antigen it recognizes is unknown. The sample holds no much larger clone one base away, and base qualities are not on file.

To sequence the TCRbeta CDR3 region, genomic DNA was isolated from the sorted cells. TCRbeta CDR3 regions were sequenced using the immunoSEQ Assay. As stored in TCRdb, this immuneACCESS dataset retains in-frame rearrangements with V and J assigned. A fraction of the clones does not appear; measured against another copy, unresolved V genes explain less than half of the discrepancy, and the remainder lacks a known reason. In this sample the table shows 55,000 to 75,000 clones, roughly 85% of which occur a single time. Approximately 4% of the sample lies in the top ten. There are 11 amino acids in the CDR3, from cysteine to phenylalanine inclusive. The entry retains the CDR3 DNA only, 33 bases that are in frame from base 1. Via the germline V gene, CDR1 is SNHLY and CDR2 FYNNEI. The germline V and J ends show losses of 9 bases and 7 bases respectively, and no gene match explains 5 bases of the junction.

Study-level results and caveats: The antigen specificity of the clonally expanded peripheral T cells was not determined. Partial responders in the 0.1-3.0 mg/kg groups had among the lowest normalized peripheral clonal expansion, especially among CD8+ T cells. Low levels of normalized T-cell clonal expansion were also seen in some patients who did not respond. After ivuxolimab, CD8+ T cells had more expanded clones than CD4+ T cells on average. At doses of 0.1 to 3.0 mg/kg, clonal expansion of both CD4+ and CD8+ blood T cells was observed from baseline to week 6.

Patients with autoimmune disease history or receiving systemic immunosuppression were excluded from the trial. Peripheral blood for TCR sequencing was collected from all dose cohorts at baseline, on cycle 4 day 1, and on cycle 7 day 1. The samples were taken from a phase I, first-in-human, multicenter, open-label dose-escalation trial of ivuxolimab. Adults with locally advanced or metastatic head and neck squamous cell, hepatocellular, melanoma or renal cell carcinoma were enrolled in the trial. Before TCR sequencing, CD4+ T cells and CD8+ T cells were sorted from peripheral blood as separate populations.

The receptor was derived from an adult with an advanced solid tumor such as melanoma, head and neck, liver or kidney cancer. Sample: CD4+ or CD8+ T cells sorted from blood, taken in a trial of the OX40 agonist ivuxolimab. The chain uses TRBV2 and TRBJ2-5, with 7 bases in between that match TRBD1. The CDR3 sequence is CASSHRGTQYF. Here is the DNA: TGTGCCAGTTCACACAGGGGGACCCAGTACTTC.